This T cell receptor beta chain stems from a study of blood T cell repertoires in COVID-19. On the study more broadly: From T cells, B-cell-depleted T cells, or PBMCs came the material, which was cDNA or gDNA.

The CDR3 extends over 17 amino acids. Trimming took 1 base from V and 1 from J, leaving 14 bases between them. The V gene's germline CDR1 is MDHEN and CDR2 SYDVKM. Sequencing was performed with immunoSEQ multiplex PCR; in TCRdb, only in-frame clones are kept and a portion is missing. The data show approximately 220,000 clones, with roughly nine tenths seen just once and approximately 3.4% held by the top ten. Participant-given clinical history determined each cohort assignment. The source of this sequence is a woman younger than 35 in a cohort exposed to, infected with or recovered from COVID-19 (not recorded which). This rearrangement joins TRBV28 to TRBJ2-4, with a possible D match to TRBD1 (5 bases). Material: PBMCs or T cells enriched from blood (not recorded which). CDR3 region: CASSLYGEGAAKNIQYF. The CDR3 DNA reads TGTGCCAGCAGTTTATACGGCGAAGGGGCGGCCAAAAACATTCAGTACTTC.